The following is a TCR beta chain sequence with its context. The sample belongs to a study of cytomegalovirus exposure and HLA in healthy donors. The method was immunoSEQ multiplex PCR; TCRdb's version includes in-frame clones alone and lacks a portion of them. The data contain roughly 100,000 clones, less than 95% of them seen just once; the ten biggest clones take up approximately 0.91%. This CDR3 has 17 amino acids. Germline CDR1 and CDR2: MGHRA and YSYEKL. Trimming took 5 bases from V and 2 from J; bases not matched to a gene: 7. The sample consisted of PBMCs. The sequence was collected from a woman younger than 35 in good health and CMV-seronegative. This chain uses TRBV4-1 with TRBJ2-1; 12 bases align to TRBD2. The CDR3 protein is CASSTASGGVTYNEQFF. CDR3 DNA: TGCGCCAGCAGCACCGCTAGCGGGGGGGTAACCTACAATGAGCAGTTCTTC.